The entry that follows covers one T cell receptor beta chain sequence. Its antigen is as yet unknown. MiXCR was run by TCRdb on the RT-PCR reads, yielding one entry per CDR3 protein. The data show about 780,000 distinct CDR3 sequences, less than 20% seen once. The data belong to a study of response to subunit inactivated influenza vaccine. V dropped 0 bases and J dropped 4 bases, with 10 bases sitting between them. CDR1 is LGHNA and CDR2 is YNFKEQ in the germline V gene. CDR3 size: 15 residues. The study's findings and limits: Seasonal influenza vaccination, on each occasion, was suggested by the authors to recruit few new T cells.

This chain links TRBV4-2 with TRBJ2-1; perhaps TRBD2 as D (6 bases). The TCR sequence derives from a man aged 45-65 years who received an inactivated influenza vaccine. Sequenced here: PBMCs from blood, sampled 4 to 6 days after vaccination. CDR3: CASSQEWAGYNEQFF. CDR3 sequence (DNA): TGTGCCAGCAGCCAAGAATGGGCGGGATACAATGAGCAGTTCTTC.